These T cell receptor beta chains were read from a single sample in a study of T cell responses to AZD1222 COVID-19 vaccine. Profiled with immunoSEQ multiplex PCR; TCRdb holds only in-frame clones, not every one. The sample holds roughly 84,000 clones, around 90% seen once. The source was peripheral blood, collected 28 days after the second AZD1222 dose. All receptors derive from an adult who received the AZD1222 COVID-19 vaccine. Both conserved end residues are part of each CDR3. D genes are given only for firm matches. A row's size may be missing; if present it is once, few, many or a size class.

cdr3_aa: CASSQARGGYEQYF
cdr3_nt: TGCGCCAGCAGCCAAGCGAGGGGGGGGTACGAGCAGTACTTC
d_call: NA
clone_size: NA
j_call: TRBJ2-7
v_call: TRBV4-3

cdr3_aa: CASRATGPYEQYF
cdr3_nt: TGTGCCAGCAGAGCAACAGGTCCCTACGAGCAGTACTTC
d_call: NA
clone_size: NA
j_call: TRBJ2-7
v_call: TRBV14

cdr3_aa: CASSVGTSGGTGELFF
cdr3_nt: TGTGCCAGCAGCGTAGGGACTAGCGGGGGTACCGGGGAGCTGTTTTTT
d_call: TRBD2
clone_size: NA
j_call: TRBJ2-2
v_call: TRBV9

cdr3_aa: CATQRGPNYGYTF
cdr3_nt: TGTGCCACCCAGCGAGGGCCTAACTATGGCTACACCTTC
d_call: NA
clone_size: once
j_call: TRBJ1-2
v_call: TRBV24-1

cdr3_aa: CASSYSGTYEQYF
cdr3_nt: TGTGCCAGCAGTTACTCGGGGACCTACGAGCAGTACTTC
d_call: NA
clone_size: NA
j_call: TRBJ2-7
v_call: TRBV6-5

cdr3_aa: CASSQGYTSNSHGYTF
cdr3_nt: TGCGCCAGCAGCCAAGGGTACACGTCGAATTCTCATGGCTACACCTTC
d_call: NA
clone_size: NA
j_call: TRBJ1-2
v_call: TRBV4-3

cdr3_aa: CASSPRDGNTIYF
cdr3_nt: TGCGCCAGCAGCCCTCGTGATGGAAACACCATATATTTT
d_call: NA
clone_size: NA
j_call: TRBJ1-3
v_call: TRBV5-1

cdr3_aa: CSVVDRGGITDTYEQYF
cdr3_nt: TGCAGCGTTGTGGACAGGGGAGGTATTACCGATACCTACGAGCAGTACTTC
d_call: TRBD1
clone_size: NA
j_call: TRBJ2-7
v_call: TRBV29-1

cdr3_aa: CASSSFSRDSSGYTF
cdr3_nt: TGCGCCAGCAGCTCCTTTTCCCGGGACTCCTCTGGCTACACCTTC
d_call: NA
clone_size: NA
j_call: TRBJ1-2
v_call: TRBV5-1

cdr3_aa: CASSQTGHPAETQYF
cdr3_nt: TGCGCCAGCAGCCAAACGGGACACCCCGCGGAGACCCAGTACTTC
d_call: NA
clone_size: NA
j_call: TRBJ2-5
v_call: TRBV4-1

cdr3_aa: CASQEITNTGELFF
cdr3_nt: TGTGCCAGCCAGGAGATAACGAACACCGGGGAGCTGTTTTTT
d_call: NA
clone_size: NA
j_call: TRBJ2-2
v_call: TRBV2

cdr3_aa: CSALRRNTIYF
cdr3_nt: TGCAGTGCATTGAGACGAAACACCATATATTTT
d_call: NA
clone_size: NA
j_call: TRBJ1-3
v_call: TRBV20-1

cdr3_aa: CASSARGGKYF
cdr3_nt: TGTGCCAGCAGCGCCCGTGGGGGCAAGTACTTC
d_call: NA
clone_size: NA
j_call: TRBJ2-7
v_call: TRBV7-8

cdr3_aa: CASSSRLGVWGYTF
cdr3_nt: TGTGCCAGCAGCTCCCGGCTAGGGGTATGGGGCTACACCTTC
d_call: NA
clone_size: NA
j_call: TRBJ1-2
v_call: TRBV7-2

cdr3_aa: CASKGGVSGNTIYF
cdr3_nt: TGTGCCAGCAAAGGGGGGGTCTCTGGAAACACCATATATTTT
d_call: NA
clone_size: NA
j_call: TRBJ1-3
v_call: TRBV25-1

cdr3_aa: CASSIAVDSRYGYTF
cdr3_nt: TGTGCCAGTAGTATAGCCGTCGACAGCAGATATGGCTACACCTTC
d_call: NA
clone_size: once
j_call: TRBJ1-2
v_call: TRBV19

cdr3_aa: CASSHRGGAVSHEQYF
cdr3_nt: TGTGCCAGCAGCCACCGAGGGGGGGCGGTATCCCACGAGCAGTACTTC
d_call: NA
clone_size: NA
j_call: TRBJ2-7
v_call: TRBV5-4

cdr3_aa: CASSKGGLAGSQETQYF
cdr3_nt: TGTGCCAGCAGCAAAGGGGGCCTAGCGGGGTCCCAAGAGACCCAGTACTTC
d_call: NA
clone_size: NA
j_call: TRBJ2-5
v_call: TRBV21-1

cdr3_aa: CASSLDLIWDYGYTF
cdr3_nt: TGTGCCAGCAGCTTAGATTTAATATGGGATTACGGCTACACCTTC
d_call: NA
clone_size: NA
j_call: TRBJ1-2
v_call: TRBV11-2

cdr3_aa: CASSRQGPFETEAFF
cdr3_nt: TGTGCCAGCAGCCGACAGGGACCCTTTGAGACTGAAGCTTTCTTT
d_call: TRBD1
clone_size: NA
j_call: TRBJ1-1
v_call: TRBV3-1/TRBV3-2

cdr3_aa: CASSGSAGTVNQPQHF
cdr3_nt: TGTGCCAGCAGTGGATCCGCCGGGACAGTAAATCAGCCCCAGCATTTT
d_call: TRBD1
clone_size: NA
j_call: TRBJ1-5
v_call: TRBV6-1

cdr3_aa: CAISDSRGVTDTDTQYF
cdr3_nt: TGTGCCATCAGTGATTCGAGGGGGGTAACGGACACAGATACGCAGTATTTT
d_call: NA
clone_size: NA
j_call: TRBJ2-3
v_call: TRBV10-3

cdr3_aa: CASSEYSPSSPDTQYF
cdr3_nt: TGTGCCAGCAGTGAATATTCCCCCTCTAGCCCAGATACGCAGTATTTT
d_call: NA
clone_size: NA
j_call: TRBJ2-3
v_call: TRBV25-1

cdr3_aa: CATSRGQLSNQPQHF
cdr3_nt: TGTGCCACCAGCAGAGGACAGCTTAGCAATCAGCCCCAGCATTTT
d_call: NA
clone_size: NA
j_call: TRBJ1-5
v_call: TRBV15

cdr3_aa: CASSLGAIQPSNQPQHF
cdr3_nt: TGTGCCAGCAGCTTAGGAGCCATCCAACCGAGCAATCAGCCCCAGCATTTT
d_call: NA
clone_size: few
j_call: TRBJ1-5
v_call: TRBV7-2

cdr3_aa: CAISEGSPREKLFF
cdr3_nt: TGTGCCATCAGTGAGGGTTCTCCTCGCGAAAAACTGTTTTTT
d_call: NA
clone_size: NA
j_call: TRBJ1-4
v_call: TRBV10-3

cdr3_aa: CASSTYEAGTGVRQPQHF
cdr3_nt: TGTGCCAGTAGTACGTACGAGGCCGGGACAGGGGTCCGGCAGCCCCAGCATTTT
d_call: TRBD1
clone_size: NA
j_call: TRBJ1-5
v_call: TRBV19

cdr3_aa: CASSQFRSNYGYTF
cdr3_nt: TGCGCCAGCAGCCAGTTCCGGAGTAACTATGGCTACACCTTC
d_call: NA
clone_size: NA
j_call: TRBJ1-2
v_call: TRBV4-3

cdr3_aa: CASSDPAGSVNEQFF
cdr3_nt: TGTGCCAGCAGTGACCCCGCAGGGTCGGTTAATGAGCAGTTCTTC
d_call: NA
clone_size: NA
j_call: TRBJ2-1
v_call: TRBV6-4

cdr3_aa: CASIGQGLAGELFF
cdr3_nt: TGTGCCAGTATTGGACAGGGGCTTGCCGGGGAGCTGTTTTTT
d_call: TRBD1
clone_size: NA
j_call: TRBJ2-2
v_call: TRBV28

cdr3_aa: CASSLGRGGLYEQYF
cdr3_nt: TGTGCCAGCAGCTTGGGCAGGGGCGGGCTCTACGAGCAGTACTTC
d_call: NA
clone_size: NA
j_call: TRBJ2-7
v_call: TRBV7-2

cdr3_aa: CASSVTGATAGELFF
cdr3_nt: TGTGCCAGCAGCGTTACGGGGGCGACGGCCGGGGAGCTGTTTTTT
d_call: NA
clone_size: NA
j_call: TRBJ2-2
v_call: TRBV9

cdr3_aa: CASSQVSGSGYEQYF
cdr3_nt: TGCGCCAGCAGCCAAGTTTCCGGGTCCGGCTACGAGCAGTACTTC
d_call: NA
clone_size: NA
j_call: TRBJ2-7
v_call: TRBV4-3

cdr3_aa: CASSPRATSGGAFGEQYF
cdr3_nt: TGTGCCAGCAGCCCAAGGGCCACTAGCGGGGGGGCGTTCGGCGAGCAGTACTTC
d_call: TRBD2
clone_size: NA
j_call: TRBJ2-7
v_call: TRBV7-9

cdr3_aa: CASSNDRADSYEQYF
cdr3_nt: TGTGCCAGCAGCAACGACAGGGCAGACTCCTACGAGCAGTACTTC
d_call: TRBD1
clone_size: NA
j_call: TRBJ2-7
v_call: TRBV6-2/TRBV6-3

cdr3_aa: CASSFGSRVGRGFNSPLHF
cdr3_nt: TGTGCCAGCAGTTTTGGGTCCAGGGTCGGCCGGGGGTTTAATTCACCCCTCCACTTT
d_call: NA
clone_size: NA
j_call: TRBJ1-6
v_call: TRBV28

cdr3_aa: CASSPQGAKNIQYF
cdr3_nt: TGCGCCAGCAGCCCCCAGGGAGCCAAAAACATTCAGTACTTC
d_call: NA
clone_size: NA
j_call: TRBJ2-4
v_call: TRBV5-1

cdr3_aa: CASSESGLVSGAFF
cdr3_nt: TGTGCCAGCAGTGAATCCGGGTTGGTGTCCGGAGCTTTCTTT
d_call: NA
clone_size: NA
j_call: TRBJ1-1
v_call: TRBV2

cdr3_aa: CASSWEVVNEKLFF
cdr3_nt: TGTGCCAGCAGTTGGGAGGTAGTTAATGAAAAACTGTTTTTT
d_call: NA
clone_size: NA
j_call: TRBJ1-4
v_call: TRBV28